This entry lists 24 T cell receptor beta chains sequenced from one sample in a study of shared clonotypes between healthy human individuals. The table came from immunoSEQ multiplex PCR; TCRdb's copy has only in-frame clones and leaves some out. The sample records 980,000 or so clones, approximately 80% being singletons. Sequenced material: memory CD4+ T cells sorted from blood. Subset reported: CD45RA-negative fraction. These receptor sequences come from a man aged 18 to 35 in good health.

Here the CDR3 reads CASSFTSYSTDTQYF. The DNA of the CDR3 is TGTGCCAGCAGCTTCACTAGCTATAGCACAGATACGCAGTATTTT. The chain employs TRBV5-4 and TRBJ2-3; D is possibly TRBD2 (6 bases). The CDR3 extends over 15 amino acids. V lost 2 bases and J lost 0, with 10 bases in between. CDR1 SGHNT and CDR2 YYREEE come from the germline V gene (reference sequence).

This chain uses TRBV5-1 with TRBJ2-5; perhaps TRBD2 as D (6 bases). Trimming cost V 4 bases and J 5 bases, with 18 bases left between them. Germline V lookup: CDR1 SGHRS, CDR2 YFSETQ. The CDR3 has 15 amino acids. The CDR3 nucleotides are TGCGCCAGCAGCCCCCGGGACCCAGGGAGGGAGACCCAGTACTTC. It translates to CASSPRDPGRETQYF.

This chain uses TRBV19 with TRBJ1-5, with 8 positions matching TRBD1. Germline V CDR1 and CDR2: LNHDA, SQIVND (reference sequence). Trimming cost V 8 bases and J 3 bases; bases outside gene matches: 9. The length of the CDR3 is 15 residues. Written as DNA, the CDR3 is TGTGCCAGTTCCTCTACAGGGGGTGACAATCAGCCCCAGCATTTT. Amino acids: CASSSTGGDNQPQHF.

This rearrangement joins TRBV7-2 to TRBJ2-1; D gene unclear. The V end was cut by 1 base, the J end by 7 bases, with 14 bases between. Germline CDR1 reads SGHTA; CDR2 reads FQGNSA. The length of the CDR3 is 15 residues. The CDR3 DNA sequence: TGTGCCAGCAGCTTAGGGCCAAGTGAGCGTAATGAGCAGTTCTTC. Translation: CASSLGPSERNEQFF.

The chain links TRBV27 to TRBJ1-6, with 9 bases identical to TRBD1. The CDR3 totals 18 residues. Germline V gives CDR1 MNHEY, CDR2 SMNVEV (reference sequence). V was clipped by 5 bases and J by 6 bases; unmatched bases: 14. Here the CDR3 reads CASSKFVTGGQFNSPLHF. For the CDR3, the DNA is TGTGCCAGCAGTAAATTTGTAACAGGGGGCCAATTTAATTCACCCCTCCACTTT.

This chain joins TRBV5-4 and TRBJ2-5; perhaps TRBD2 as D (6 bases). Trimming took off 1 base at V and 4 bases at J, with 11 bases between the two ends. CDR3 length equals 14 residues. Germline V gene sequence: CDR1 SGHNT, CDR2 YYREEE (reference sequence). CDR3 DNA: TGTGCCAGCAGCTTGAAGGAGGGTTTAGAGACCCAGTACTTC. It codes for CASSLKEGLETQYF.

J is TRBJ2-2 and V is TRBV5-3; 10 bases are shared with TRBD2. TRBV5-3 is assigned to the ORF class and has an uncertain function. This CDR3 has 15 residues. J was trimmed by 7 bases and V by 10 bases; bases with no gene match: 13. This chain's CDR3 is CAPLAGSGRFGELFF. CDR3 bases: TGTGCCCCACTGGCTGGTAGCGGGAGGTTCGGGGAGCTGTTTTTT.

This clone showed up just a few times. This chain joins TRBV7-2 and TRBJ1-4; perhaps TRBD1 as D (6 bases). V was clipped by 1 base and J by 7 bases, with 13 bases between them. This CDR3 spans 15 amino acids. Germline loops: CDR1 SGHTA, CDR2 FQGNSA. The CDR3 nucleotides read TGTGCCAGCAGCTTAGTGGGGGGGGCGAGTGAAAAACTGTTTTTT. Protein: CASSLVGGASEKLFF.

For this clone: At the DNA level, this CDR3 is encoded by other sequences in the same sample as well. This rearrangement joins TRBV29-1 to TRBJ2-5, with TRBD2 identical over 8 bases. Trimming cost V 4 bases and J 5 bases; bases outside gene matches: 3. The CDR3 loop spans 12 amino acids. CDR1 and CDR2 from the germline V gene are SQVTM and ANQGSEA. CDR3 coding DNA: TGCAGCGTTGTACGCGGGGGGGAGACCCAGTACTTC. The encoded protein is CSVVRGGETQYF.

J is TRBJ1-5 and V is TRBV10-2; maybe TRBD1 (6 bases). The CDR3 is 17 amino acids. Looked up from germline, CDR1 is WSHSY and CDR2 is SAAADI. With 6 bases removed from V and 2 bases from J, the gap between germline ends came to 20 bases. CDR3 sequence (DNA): TGCGCCAGCAGGGCGGACAGCCGAAAATCGGGCAATCAGCCCCAGCATTTT. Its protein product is CASRADSRKSGNQPQHF.

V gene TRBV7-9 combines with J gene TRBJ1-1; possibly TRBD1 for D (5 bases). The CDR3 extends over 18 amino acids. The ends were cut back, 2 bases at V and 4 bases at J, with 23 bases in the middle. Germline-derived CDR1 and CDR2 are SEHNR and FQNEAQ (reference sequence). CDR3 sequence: CASSLWVGARSLGTEAFF. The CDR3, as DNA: TGTGCCAGCAGCTTATGGGTAGGGGCTCGATCTCTCGGCACTGAAGCTTTCTTT.

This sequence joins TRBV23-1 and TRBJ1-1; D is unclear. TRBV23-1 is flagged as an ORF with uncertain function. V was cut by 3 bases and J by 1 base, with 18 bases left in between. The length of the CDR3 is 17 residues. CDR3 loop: CASSHRGPPIKNTEAFF. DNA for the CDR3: TGCGCCAGCAGTCATAGAGGGCCGCCCATTAAGAACACTGAAGCTTTCTTT.

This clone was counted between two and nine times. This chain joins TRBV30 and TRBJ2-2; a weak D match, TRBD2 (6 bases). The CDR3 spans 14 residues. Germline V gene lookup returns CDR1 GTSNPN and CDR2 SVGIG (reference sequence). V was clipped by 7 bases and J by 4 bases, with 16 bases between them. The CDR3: CASDGSIGTGELFF. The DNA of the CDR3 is TGTGCCTCGGACGGGAGTATAGGCACCGGGGAGCTGTTTTTT.

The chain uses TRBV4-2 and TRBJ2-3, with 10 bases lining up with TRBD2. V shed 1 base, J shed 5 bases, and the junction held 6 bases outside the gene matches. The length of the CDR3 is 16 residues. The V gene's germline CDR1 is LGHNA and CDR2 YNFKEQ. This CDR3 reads CASSQVTSGMGDTQYF. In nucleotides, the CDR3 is TGTGCCAGCAGCCAAGTTACTAGCGGGATGGGAGATACGCAGTATTTT.

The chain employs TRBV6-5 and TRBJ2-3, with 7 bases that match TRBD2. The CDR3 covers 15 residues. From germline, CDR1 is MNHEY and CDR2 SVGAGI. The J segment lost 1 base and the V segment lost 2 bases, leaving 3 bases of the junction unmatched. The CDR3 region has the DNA TGTGCCAGCAGTTACCAGCGGGGTCGCACAGATACGCAGTATTTT. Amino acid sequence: CASSYQRGRTDTQYF.

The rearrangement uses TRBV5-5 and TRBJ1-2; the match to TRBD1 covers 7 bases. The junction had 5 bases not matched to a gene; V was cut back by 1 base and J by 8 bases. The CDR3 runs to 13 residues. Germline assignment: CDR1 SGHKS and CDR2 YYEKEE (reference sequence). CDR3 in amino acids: CASSLSGDSGYTF. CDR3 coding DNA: TGTGCCAGCAGCTTGTCAGGGGACAGCGGCTACACCTTC.

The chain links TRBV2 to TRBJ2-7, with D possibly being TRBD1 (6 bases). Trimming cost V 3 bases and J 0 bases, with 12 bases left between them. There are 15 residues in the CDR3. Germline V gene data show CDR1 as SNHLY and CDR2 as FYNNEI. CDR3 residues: CASSDWGRSSYEQYF. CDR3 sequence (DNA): TGTGCCAGCAGTGATTGGGGGCGAAGCTCCTACGAGCAGTACTTC. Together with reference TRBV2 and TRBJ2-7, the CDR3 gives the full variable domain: EPEVTQTPSHQVTQMGQEVILRCVPISNHLYFYWYRQILGQKVEFLVSFYNNEISEKSEIFDDQFSVERPDGSNFTLKIRSTKLEDSAMYFCASSDWGRSSYEQYFGPGTRLTVT.

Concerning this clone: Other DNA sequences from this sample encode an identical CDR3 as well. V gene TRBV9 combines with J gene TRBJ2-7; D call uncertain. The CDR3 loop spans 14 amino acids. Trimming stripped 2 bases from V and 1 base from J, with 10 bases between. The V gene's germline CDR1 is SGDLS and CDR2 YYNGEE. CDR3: CASSVGILSYEQYF. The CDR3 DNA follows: TGTGCCAGCAGCGTTGGGATCCTTTCCTACGAGCAGTACTTC.

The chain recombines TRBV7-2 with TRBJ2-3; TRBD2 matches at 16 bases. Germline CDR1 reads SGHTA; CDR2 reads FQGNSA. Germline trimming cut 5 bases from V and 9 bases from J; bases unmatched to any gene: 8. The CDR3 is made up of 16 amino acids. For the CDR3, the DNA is TGTGCCAGCAGCCCACGGGGACTAGCGGGGGGGCCGACGCAGTATTTT. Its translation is CASSPRGLAGGPTQYF.

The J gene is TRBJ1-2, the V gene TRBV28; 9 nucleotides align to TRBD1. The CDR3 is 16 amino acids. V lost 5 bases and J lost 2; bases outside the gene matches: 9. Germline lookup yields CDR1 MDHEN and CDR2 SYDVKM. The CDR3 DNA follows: TGTGCCAGCAGTCCTTCCGGGACAGGGCTCAACTATGGCTACACCTTC. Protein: CASSPSGTGLNYGYTF.

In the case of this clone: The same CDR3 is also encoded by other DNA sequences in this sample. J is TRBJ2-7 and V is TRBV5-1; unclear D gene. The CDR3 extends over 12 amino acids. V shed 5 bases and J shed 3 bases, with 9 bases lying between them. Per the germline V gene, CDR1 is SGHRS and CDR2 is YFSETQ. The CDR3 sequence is CASSSTNYEQYF. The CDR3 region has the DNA TGCGCCAGCAGTTCGACGAACTACGAGCAGTACTTC.

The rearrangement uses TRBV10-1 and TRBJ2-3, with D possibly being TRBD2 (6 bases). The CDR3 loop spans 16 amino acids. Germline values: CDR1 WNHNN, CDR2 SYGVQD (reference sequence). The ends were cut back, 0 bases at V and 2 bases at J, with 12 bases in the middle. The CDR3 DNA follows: TGCGCCAGCAGTGAGTCTCCGGGGACTTACACAGATACGCAGTATTTT. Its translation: CASSESPGTYTDTQYF.

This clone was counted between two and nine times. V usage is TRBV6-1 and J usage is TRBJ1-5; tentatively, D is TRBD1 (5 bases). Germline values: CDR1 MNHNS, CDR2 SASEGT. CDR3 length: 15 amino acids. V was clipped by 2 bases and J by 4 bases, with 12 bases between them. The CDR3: CASSEQGQANQPQHF. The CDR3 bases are TGTGCCAGCAGTGAACAGGGCCAGGCTAATCAGCCCCAGCATTTT.

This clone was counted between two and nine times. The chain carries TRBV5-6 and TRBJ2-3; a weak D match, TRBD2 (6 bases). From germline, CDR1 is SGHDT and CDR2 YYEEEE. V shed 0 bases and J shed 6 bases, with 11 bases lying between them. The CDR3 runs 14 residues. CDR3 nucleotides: TGTGCCAGCAGCTTGGGTCGGGAGTCGGATACGCAGTATTTT. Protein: CASSLGRESDTQYF.